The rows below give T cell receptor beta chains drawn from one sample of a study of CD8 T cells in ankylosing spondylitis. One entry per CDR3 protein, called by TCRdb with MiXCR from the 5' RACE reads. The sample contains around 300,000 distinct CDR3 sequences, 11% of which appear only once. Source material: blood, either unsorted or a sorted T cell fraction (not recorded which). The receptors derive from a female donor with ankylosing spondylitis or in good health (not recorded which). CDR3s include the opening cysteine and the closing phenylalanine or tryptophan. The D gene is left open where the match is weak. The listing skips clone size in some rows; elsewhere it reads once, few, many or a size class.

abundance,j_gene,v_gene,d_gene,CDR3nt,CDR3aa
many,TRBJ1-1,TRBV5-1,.,TGCGCCAGCAGCCGCCTTGGGCAGAGAATGAACACTGAAGCTTTCTTT,CASSRLGQRMNTEAFF
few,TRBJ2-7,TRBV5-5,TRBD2,TGTGCCAGCAGCTCGGGAAGCGGGAGCGCGTACGAGCAGTACTTC,CASSSGSGSAYEQYF
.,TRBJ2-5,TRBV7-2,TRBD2,TGTGCCAGCAGCTTAGATTTTGCGGGAGGTGATATCCGCCACTACTTC,CASSLDFAGGDIRHYF
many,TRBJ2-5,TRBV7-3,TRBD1,TGTGCCAGCAGTAGGAACAGGGGAGAGACCCAGTACTTC,CASSRNRGETQYF
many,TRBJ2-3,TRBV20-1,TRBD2,TGCAGTGGCAGCGGGGCAGATACGCAGTATTTT,CSGSGADTQYF
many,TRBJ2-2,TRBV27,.,TGTGCCAGCAGCTTAACGAACACCGGGGAGCTGTTTTTT,CASSLTNTGELFF
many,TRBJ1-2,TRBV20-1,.,TGCAGTGCTAGAGATGGAACTAACTATGGCTACACCTTC,CSARDGTNYGYTF
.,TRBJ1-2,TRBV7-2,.,TGTGCCAGCAGCCCTCGGGTAGGCCAGACCTACTATGGCTACACCTTC,CASSPRVGQTYYGYTF
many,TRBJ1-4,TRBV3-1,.,TGTGCCAGCAGCCGAATGGGAACTAATGAAAAACTGTTTTTT,CASSRMGTNEKLFF
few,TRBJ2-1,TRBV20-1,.,TGCAGTGCTAGAGGAACCAGGGGTGAGAGGACCTACAATGAGCAGTTCTTC,CSARGTRGERTYNEQFF
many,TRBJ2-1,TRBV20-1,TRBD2,TGCAGTGCTTCAGCGGGAGTGTCGTATGAGCAGTTCTTC,CSASAGVSYEQFF
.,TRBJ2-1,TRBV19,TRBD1,TGTGCCACCGGACAGGGGTACAATGAGCAGTTCTTC,CATGQGYNEQFF
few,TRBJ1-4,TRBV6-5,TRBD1,TGTGCCAGCAGTTACTTGAGCCAGGGGGTCGGCGAAAAACTGTTTTTT,CASSYLSQGVGEKLFF
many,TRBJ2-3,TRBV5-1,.,TGCGCCAGCAGCTTGGCCGGGTCAGATACGCAGTATTTT,CASSLAGSDTQYF
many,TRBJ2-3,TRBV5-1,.,TGCGCCAGCCACGCTCGTAGTCGATTTACAGATACGCAGTATTTT,CASHARSRFTDTQYF
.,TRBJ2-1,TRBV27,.,TGTGCCAGCAGTTCGTTTAGCCAACCCTACAATGAGCAGTTCTTC,CASSSFSQPYNEQFF
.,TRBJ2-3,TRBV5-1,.,TGCGCCAGCAGCTTCGGGAGGGGACAGGTCACAGATACGCAGTATTTT,CASSFGRGQVTDTQYF
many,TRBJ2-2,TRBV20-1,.,TGCAGTGCCGTGAGAACCGGGGAGCTGTTTTTT,CSAVRTGELFF
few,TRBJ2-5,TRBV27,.,TGTGCCAGCAGTTTCGGACCCGGAGAGACCCAGTACTTC,CASSFGPGETQYF
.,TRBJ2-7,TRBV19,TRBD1,TGTGCCAGTAGTATAGTAGGGACAGGGGATTACGAGCAGTACTTC,CASSIVGTGDYEQYF
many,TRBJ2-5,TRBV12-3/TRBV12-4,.,TGTGCCAGCAGCACCGAGGACCTTCATCAGTACTTC,CASSTEDLHQYF
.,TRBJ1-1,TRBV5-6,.,TGTGCCAGCAGCTCCGGACAGTATGAAGCTTTCTTT,CASSSGQYEAFF
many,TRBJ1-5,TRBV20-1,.,TGCAGTGCTCCGGACACGGTGAATCAGCCCCAGCATTTT,CSAPDTVNQPQHF
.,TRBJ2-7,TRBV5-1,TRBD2,TGCGCCAGCAGCTTGGAAGTGGGACTAGCCGGCTACGAGCAGTACTTC,CASSLEVGLAGYEQYF
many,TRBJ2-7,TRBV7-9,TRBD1,TGTGCCAGCAGCTTTTACTCTGGGACAGGGGGCTACGAGCAGTACTTC,CASSFYSGTGGYEQYF
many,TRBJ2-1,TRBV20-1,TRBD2,TGCAGTGCTAGAGGCTTGGCTAGCGGGAGGGGTAGCTCCTACAATGAGCAGTTCTTC,CSARGLASGRGSSYNEQFF
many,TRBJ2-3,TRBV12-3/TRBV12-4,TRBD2,TGTGCCAGCAGTCCGGGGAGCGGGGGGGTTTTT,CASSPGSGGVF